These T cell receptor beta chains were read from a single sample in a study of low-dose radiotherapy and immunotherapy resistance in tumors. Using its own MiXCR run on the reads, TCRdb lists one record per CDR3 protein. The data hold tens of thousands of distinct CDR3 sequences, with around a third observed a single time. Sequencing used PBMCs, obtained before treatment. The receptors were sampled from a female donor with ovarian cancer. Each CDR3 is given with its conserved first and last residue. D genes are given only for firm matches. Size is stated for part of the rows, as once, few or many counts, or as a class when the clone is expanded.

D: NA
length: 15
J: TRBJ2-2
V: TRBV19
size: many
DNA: TGTGCCAGTAGTAAGCAGGGGTTGAGCACCGGGGAGCTGTTTTTT
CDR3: CASSKQGLSTGELFF

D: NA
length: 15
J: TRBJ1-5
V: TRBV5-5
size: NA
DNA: TGTGCCAGCAGCTTGGGACACCCCGGCCGGGAGACCCAGCATTTT
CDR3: CASSLGHPGRETQHF

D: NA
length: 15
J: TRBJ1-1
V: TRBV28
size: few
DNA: TGTGCCAGCAGTTTATTGCTGGGTTCTCATACTCGAGCTTTCTTT
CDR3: CASSLLLGSHTRAFF

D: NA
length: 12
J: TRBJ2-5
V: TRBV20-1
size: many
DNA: TGCAGTATTCCCAGCAACCAAGAGACCCAGTACTTC
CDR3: CSIPSNQETQYF

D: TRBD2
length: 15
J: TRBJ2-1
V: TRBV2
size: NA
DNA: TGTGCCAGCAGTGAAGGGACTAGCGCCTACAATGAGCAGTTCTTC
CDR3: CASSEGTSAYNEQFF

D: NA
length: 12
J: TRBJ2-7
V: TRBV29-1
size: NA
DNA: TGCAGCGTTGAAGACGGAATCTACGAGCAGTACTTC
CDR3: CSVEDGIYEQYF

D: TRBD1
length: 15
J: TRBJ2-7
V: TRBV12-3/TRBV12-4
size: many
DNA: TGTGCCAGCAGCCGGAGGACAGGGGGTTCCTACGAGCAGTACTTC
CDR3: CASSRRTGGSYEQYF

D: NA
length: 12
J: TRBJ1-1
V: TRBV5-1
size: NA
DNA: TGCGCCAGCAGCGCCGACGGGCGGGGAGCTTTCTTT
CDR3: CASSADGRGAFF

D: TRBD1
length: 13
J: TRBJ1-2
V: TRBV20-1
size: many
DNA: TGCAGTGCCGCCCCAGGGGGGGCGAGTGGCTACACCTTC
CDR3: CSAAPGGASGYTF

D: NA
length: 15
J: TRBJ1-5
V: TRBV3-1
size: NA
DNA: TGTGCCAGCAGCCAAGGAGGGGACGGGGATCAGCCCCAGCATTTT
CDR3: CASSQGGDGDQPQHF

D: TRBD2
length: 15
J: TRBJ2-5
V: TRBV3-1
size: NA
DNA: TGTGCCAGCAGCCATGCTAGCGGGGGCCAAGAGACCCAGTACTTC
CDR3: CASSHASGGQETQYF

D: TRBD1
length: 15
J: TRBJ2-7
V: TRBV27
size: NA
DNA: TGTGCCAGCAGTAACGGACAGGGGACACTCTACGAGCAGTACTTC
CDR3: CASSNGQGTLYEQYF

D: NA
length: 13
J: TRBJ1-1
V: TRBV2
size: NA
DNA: TGTGCCAGCAGTGGGGAGGGGAACACTGAAGCTTTCTTT
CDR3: CASSGEGNTEAFF

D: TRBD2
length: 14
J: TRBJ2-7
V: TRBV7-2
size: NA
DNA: TGTGCCAGCAGCTTCCCGGGACTAGCGGGATGGAAGTACTTC
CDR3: CASSFPGLAGWKYF

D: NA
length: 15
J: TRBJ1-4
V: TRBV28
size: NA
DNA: TGTGCCAGCAGTTCAAGGGCAGGGGTACCCGAAAAACTGTTTTTT
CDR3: CASSSRAGVPEKLFF

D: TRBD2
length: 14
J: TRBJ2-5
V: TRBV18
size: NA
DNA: TGTGCCAGCTCAGTAAGCGGGGGCCAAGAGACCCAGTACTTC
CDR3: CASSVSGGQETQYF

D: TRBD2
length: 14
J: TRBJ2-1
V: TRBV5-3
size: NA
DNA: TGTGCCAGCAGGCTAGCGGGGACCGCCAATGAGCAGTTCTTC
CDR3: CASRLAGTANEQFF

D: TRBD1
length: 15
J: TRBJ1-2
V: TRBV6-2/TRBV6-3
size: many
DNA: TGTGCCAGCAGTTTTAACCGGGACAGTAACTATGGCTACACCTTC
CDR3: CASSFNRDSNYGYTF

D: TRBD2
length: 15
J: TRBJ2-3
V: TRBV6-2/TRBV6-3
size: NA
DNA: TGTGCCAGCAGTTCTAGCGGGGGGGGGCCAGATACGCAGTATTTT
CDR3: CASSSSGGGPDTQYF

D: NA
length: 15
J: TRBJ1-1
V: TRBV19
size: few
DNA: TGTGCCAGTAGTATAAGGGCAGCGAGGGGCACTGAAGCTTTCTTT
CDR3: CASSIRAARGTEAFF

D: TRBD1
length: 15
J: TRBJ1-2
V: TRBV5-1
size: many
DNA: TGTGCCAGCAGTCTCTATGGACAGGGGTCCTATGGCTACACCTTC
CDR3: CASSLYGQGSYGYTF

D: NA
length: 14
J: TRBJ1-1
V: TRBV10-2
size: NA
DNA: TGCGCCAGCAGTGAGTTCGGGATGAACACTGAAGCTTTCTTT
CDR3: CASSEFGMNTEAFF

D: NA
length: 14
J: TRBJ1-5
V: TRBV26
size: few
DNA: TGTGCCAGCAGCCAAGGGACAAACAATCAGCCCCAGCATTTT
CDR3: CASSQGTNNQPQHF

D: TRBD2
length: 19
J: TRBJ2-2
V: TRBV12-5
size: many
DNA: TGTGCTAGTGGTCCTAGGACTAGCGGACCTGGCACGAACACCGGGGAGCTGTTTTTT
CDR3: CASGPRTSGPGTNTGELFF

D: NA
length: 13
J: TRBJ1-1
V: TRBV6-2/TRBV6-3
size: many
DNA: TGTGCCAGCAGACCCGACGGGAACACTGAAGCTTTCTTT
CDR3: CASRPDGNTEAFF

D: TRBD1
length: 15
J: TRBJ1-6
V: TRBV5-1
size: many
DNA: TGCGCCAGCAGCTTGGCACAGGGGGCTAATTCACCCCTCCACTTT
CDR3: CASSLAQGANSPLHF

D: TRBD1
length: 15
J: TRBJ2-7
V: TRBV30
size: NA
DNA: TGTGCCTGGAGTTTACCTCCCGACAGGGCTTACGAGCAGTACTTC
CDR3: CAWSLPPDRAYEQYF

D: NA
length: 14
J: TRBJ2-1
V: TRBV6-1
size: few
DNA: TGTGCCAGCAGTGAAGGCAGAGGATACGGTGAGCAGTTCTTC
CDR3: CASSEGRGYGEQFF

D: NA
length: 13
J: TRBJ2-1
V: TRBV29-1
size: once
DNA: TGCAGCGTCCGACAGGCTCGGGGCAATGAGCAGTTCTTC
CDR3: CSVRQARGNEQFF

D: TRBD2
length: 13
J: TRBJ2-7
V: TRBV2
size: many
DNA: TGTGCCAGCAGGGGGACTAGCGTTAACGAGCAGTACTTC
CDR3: CASRGTSVNEQYF

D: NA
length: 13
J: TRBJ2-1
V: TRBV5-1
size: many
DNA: TGTGCCAGCAGCTTAGGGGGGTACAATGAGCAGTTCTTC
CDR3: CASSLGGYNEQFF

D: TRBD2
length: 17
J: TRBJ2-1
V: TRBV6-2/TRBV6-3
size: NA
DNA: TGTGCCAGCTCCGGGACTAGCGGCTATAGCTCCTACAATGAGCAGTTCTTC
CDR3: CASSGTSGYSSYNEQFF

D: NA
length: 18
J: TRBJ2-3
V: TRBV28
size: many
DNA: TGTGCCAGCAGTTTAGCTCCCCTGAGGGGGGGCCGAGAAGATACGCAGTATTTT
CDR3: CASSLAPLRGGREDTQYF

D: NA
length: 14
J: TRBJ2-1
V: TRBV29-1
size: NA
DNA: TGCAGCGTTGGCCACGGGGATAACTACAATGAGCAGTTCTTC
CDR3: CSVGHGDNYNEQFF

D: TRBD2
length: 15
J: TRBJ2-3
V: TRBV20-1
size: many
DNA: TGCAGTGCTAGAGACCGGACTAGCGGGTCAGATACGCAGTATTTT
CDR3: CSARDRTSGSDTQYF

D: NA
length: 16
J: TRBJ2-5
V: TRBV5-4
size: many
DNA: TGTGCCAGCAGCGATGAAAGGGGGGGGATCCAAGAGACCCAGTACTTC
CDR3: CASSDERGGIQETQYF

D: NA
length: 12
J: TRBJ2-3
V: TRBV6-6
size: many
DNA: TGTGCCAGCAGTTCGCGGCTGGATACGCAGTATTTT
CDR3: CASSSRLDTQYF

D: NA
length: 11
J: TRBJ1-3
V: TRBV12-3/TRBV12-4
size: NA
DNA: TGTGCCAGCAGTTTGGGGGCCACCATATATTTT
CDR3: CASSLGATIYF

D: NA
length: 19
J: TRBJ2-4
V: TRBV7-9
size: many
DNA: TGTGCCAGCAGCTTAGCAACAGGGAATCGGGAGGTAGCCAAAAACATTCAGTACTTC
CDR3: CASSLATGNREVAKNIQYF

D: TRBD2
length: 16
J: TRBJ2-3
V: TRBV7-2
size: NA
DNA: TGTGCCAGCAGCCAAACTAGCGGGGTTAACACAGATACGCAGTATTTT
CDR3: CASSQTSGVNTDTQYF

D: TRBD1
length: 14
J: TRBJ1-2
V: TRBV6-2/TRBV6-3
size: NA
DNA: TGTGCCAGCAGGTACCAACAGGGGAACTATGGCTACACCTTC
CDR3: CASRYQQGNYGYTF

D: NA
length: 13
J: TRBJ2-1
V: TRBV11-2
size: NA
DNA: TGTGCCAGCAGCTTAGCCGGGCCAAGGGAAAAGTTCTTC
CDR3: CASSLAGPREKFF

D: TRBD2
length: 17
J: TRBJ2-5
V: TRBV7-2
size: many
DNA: TGTGCCAGCAGCTCAGGACTAGCGGGCTATGGGGGAGAGACCCAGTACTTC
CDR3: CASSSGLAGYGGETQYF

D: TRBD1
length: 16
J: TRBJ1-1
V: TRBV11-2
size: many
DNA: TGTGCCAGCAGCTCTACCCCAGGGACAGCGAACACTGAAGCTTTCTTT
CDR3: CASSSTPGTANTEAFF

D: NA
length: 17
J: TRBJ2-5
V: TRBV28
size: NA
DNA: TGTGCCAGCAGTTTATTAGGAGCAGGGTCGTGGCAAGAGACCCAGTACTTC
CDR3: CASSLLGAGSWQETQYF

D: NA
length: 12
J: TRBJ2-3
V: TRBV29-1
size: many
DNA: TGCAGCGTTGAAAAAACGCAGGGAACCCAGTATTTT
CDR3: CSVEKTQGTQYF

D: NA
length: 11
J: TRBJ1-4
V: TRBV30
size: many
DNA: TGTGCCTGGAGACGTCGAGAAAAACTGTTTTTT
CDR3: CAWRRREKLFF

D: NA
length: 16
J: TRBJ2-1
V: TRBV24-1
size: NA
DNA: TGTGCCACCAGTGATCGGCCAAGAGGGTCCTACAATGAGCAGTTCTTC
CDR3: CATSDRPRGSYNEQFF

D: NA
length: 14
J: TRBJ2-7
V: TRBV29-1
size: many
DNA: TGCAGCGTTGGGGGGGGGACACTAGTCTACGAGCAGTACTTC
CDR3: CSVGGGTLVYEQYF

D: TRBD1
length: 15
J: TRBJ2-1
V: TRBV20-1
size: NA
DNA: TGCAGTGCTAGAAGCCGGGACAGGCCTTACAATGAGCAGTTCTTC
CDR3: CSARSRDRPYNEQFF

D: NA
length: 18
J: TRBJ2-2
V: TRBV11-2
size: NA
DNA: NA
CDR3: CASSLVPAWNTGELFFFF